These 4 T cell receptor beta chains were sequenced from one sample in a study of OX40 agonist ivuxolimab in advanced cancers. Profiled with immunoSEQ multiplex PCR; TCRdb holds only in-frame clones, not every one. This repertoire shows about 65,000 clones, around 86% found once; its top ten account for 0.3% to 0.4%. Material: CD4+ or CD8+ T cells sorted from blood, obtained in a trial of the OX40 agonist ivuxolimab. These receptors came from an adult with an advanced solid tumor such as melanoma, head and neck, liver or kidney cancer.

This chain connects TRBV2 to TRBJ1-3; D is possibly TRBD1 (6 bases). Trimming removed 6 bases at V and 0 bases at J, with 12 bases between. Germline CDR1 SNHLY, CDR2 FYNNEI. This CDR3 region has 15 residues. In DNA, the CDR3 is TGTGCCAGCAGAGGGGGACAACCCTCTGGAAACACCATATATTTT. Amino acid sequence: CASRGGQPSGNTIYF. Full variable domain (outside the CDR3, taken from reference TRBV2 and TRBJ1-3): EPEVTQTPSHQVTQMGQEVILRCVPISNHLYFYWYRQILGQKVEFLVSFYNNEISEKSEIFDDQFSVERPDGSNFTLKIRSTKLEDSAMYFCASRGGQPSGNTIYFGEGSWLTVV.

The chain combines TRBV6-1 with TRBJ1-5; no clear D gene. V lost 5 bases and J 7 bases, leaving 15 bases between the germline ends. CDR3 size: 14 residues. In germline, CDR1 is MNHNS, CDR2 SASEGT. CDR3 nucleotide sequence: TGTGCCAGCAGTTTGGGCGGAGCGGGGCAGCCCCAGCATTTT. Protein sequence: CASSLGGAGQPQHF.

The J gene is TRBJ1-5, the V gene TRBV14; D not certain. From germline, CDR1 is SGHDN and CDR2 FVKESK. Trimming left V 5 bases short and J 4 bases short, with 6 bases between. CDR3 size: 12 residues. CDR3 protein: CASSDTNQPQHF. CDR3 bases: TGTGCCAGCAGCGATACGAATCAGCCCCAGCATTTT.

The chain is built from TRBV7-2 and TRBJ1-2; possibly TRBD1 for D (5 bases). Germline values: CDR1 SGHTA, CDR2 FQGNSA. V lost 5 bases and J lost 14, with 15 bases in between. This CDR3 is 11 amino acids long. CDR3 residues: CASSAGLMRTF. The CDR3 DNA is TGTGCCAGCAGCGCGGGACTAATGCGGACCTTC.